These 23 T cell receptor beta chains originate from one sample sequenced in a study of blood T cell repertoires in COVID-19. Clones were read by immunoSEQ multiplex PCR, and TCRdb kept only the in-frame ones, dropping some. The sample records around 67,000 clones, about 87% being singletons. Sequencing was done on a sample of peripheral blood. These receptors all come from a man aged 45-60 years with active COVID-19.

The V and J genes are TRBV6-5 and TRBJ1-1, with TRBD1 matching 9 bases. The germline V gene has CDR1 MNHEY and CDR2 SVGAGI. The CDR3 has 15 amino acids. J was trimmed by 4 bases and V by 1 base; bases with no gene match: 4. The CDR3 nucleotides read TGTGCCAGCAGTTACTACAGGGGGCTAGTCACTGAAGCTTTCTTT. Translation gives CASSYYRGLVTEAFF.

CDR3 DNA sequence: TGCGCCAGCAGCCAAGAGACGGCTAGCGGGGGCGTGGATACGCAGTATTTT. Translation gives CASSQETASGGVDTQYF. The chain employs TRBV4-3 and TRBJ2-3; 10 nucleotides line up with TRBD2. This CDR3 is built from 17 residues. CDR1 LGHNA and CDR2 YSLEER come from the germline V gene. V lost 0 bases and J lost 6; bases outside the gene matches: 9.

The J gene is TRBJ2-5, the V gene TRBV19; the D is unclear. This CDR3 has 11 residues. The germline V and J ends were trimmed by 4 bases and 3 bases, with 3 bases remaining between them. Per the germline V gene, CDR1 is LNHDA and CDR2 is SQIVND (reference sequence). In DNA, the CDR3 is TGTGCCAGTAGTAGAGAAGAGACCCAGTACTTC. Protein sequence: CASSREETQYF.

This clone occurred a few times. The rearrangement joins TRBV7-2 to TRBJ2-2, with D maybe TRBD1 (5 bases). V lost 6 bases and J lost 3, with 14 bases in between. The germline gives CDR1 SGHTA, CDR2 FQGNSA. This CDR3 is built from 15 residues. The CDR3 sequence: CASRSQGIDTGELFF. The CDR3 DNA follows: TGTGCCAGCAGGTCTCAGGGAATCGACACCGGGGAGCTGTTTTTT.

V is TRBV5-3 and J is TRBJ1-6; TRBD1 is a possible D gene (5 bases). TRBV5-3 is known as an ORF, though its function is uncertain. This CDR3 comprises 15 residues. Trimming cost V 4 bases and J 7 bases, with 15 bases left between them. The CDR3 bases are TGTGCCAGAAGCACGGACCCGGGGGTCAATTCACCCCTCCACTTT. The encoded protein is CARSTDPGVNSPLHF.

This clone came up once. The chain is built from TRBV4-2 and TRBJ1-1; D not certain. The CDR3 is 15 amino acids. V was trimmed by 4 bases and J by 0 bases, leaving 12 bases between them. Per germline, CDR1 LGHNA and CDR2 YNFKEQ. The CDR3 sequence is CASSPPLPMNTEAFF. CDR3 sequence (DNA): TGTGCCAGCAGCCCCCCCCTACCCATGAACACTGAAGCTTTCTTT.

The chain employs TRBV7-6 and TRBJ2-7; 8 positions agree with TRBD2. The germline gives CDR1 SGHVS, CDR2 FNYEAQ. The CDR3 runs to 13 residues. J lost 4 bases, V lost 7 bases, and 6 bases had no gene match. Written as DNA, the CDR3 is TGTGCCAGCATACAGCGGGAGAGATACGAGCAGTACTTC. Residues: CASIQRERYEQYF.

This chain uses TRBV5-1 with TRBJ2-7; 12 bases align to TRBD2. V was pared by 4 bases and J by 7 bases, with 6 bases of the junction left unmatched. The length of the CDR3 is 14 residues. Germline-derived CDR1 and CDR2 are SGHRS and YFSETQ. The DNA of the CDR3 is TGCGCCAGCAGCGATCTAGCGGGAGGGTCAGAGCAGTACTTC. Translation: CASSDLAGGSEQYF.

The gene calls are TRBV11-2 and TRBJ2-3, with D maybe TRBD2 (5 bases). V lost 1 base to trimming and J lost 0 bases, with 8 bases between them. CDR1 and CDR2 from the germline V gene are SGHAT and FQNNGV. The CDR3 consists of 15 residues. In nucleotides, the CDR3 is TGTGCCAGCAGCTTAGTTGGCGGGAGCACAGATACGCAGTATTTT. It specifies CASSLVGGSTDTQYF. Drawing the rest from reference TRBV11-2 and TRBJ2-3, the complete variable domain is EAGVAQSPRYKIIEKRQSVAFWCNPISGHATLYWYQQILGQGPKLLIQFQNNGVVDDSQLPKDRFSAERLKGVDSTLKIQPAKLEDSAVYLCASSLVGGSTDTQYFGPGTRLTVL.

The chain joins TRBV5-1 to TRBJ2-1, with a weak D call TRBD2 (5 bases). V was shortened by 4 bases and J by 7 bases, with 21 bases between the two germline ends. The CDR3 contains 16 residues. Germline CDR1 is SGHRS and CDR2 is YFSETQ. The CDR3 protein is CASSPPGSVVGNEQFF. For the CDR3, the DNA is TGCGCCAGCAGCCCCCCGGGTAGCGTTGTGGGGAATGAGCAGTTCTTC.

The chain employs TRBV12-5 and TRBJ1-5; 7 bases are a match to TRBD1. The CDR3 runs to 19 residues. Germline V gene sequence: CDR1 LGHNT, CDR2 FRNRAP. The V and J ends lost 2 bases and 0 bases, in that order; junction bases with no gene match: 13. The CDR3 region has the DNA TGTGCTAGTGGTTTGCCGACTCACGGGACAGCCGATAGCAATCAGCCCCAGCATTTT. Its protein is CASGLPTHGTADSNQPQHF.

The rearrangement joins TRBV12-3 or TRBV12-4 to TRBJ1-6; TRBD1 might be the D (5 bases). Trimming removed 4 bases from V and 9 bases from J, with 7 bases in between. The CDR3 spans 12 residues. The CDR3: CASSYRSSPLHF. DNA of the CDR3: TGTGCCAGCAGTTACAGGAGTTCACCCCTCCACTTT.

The chain recombines TRBV3-1 (or the pseudogene TRBV3-2) with TRBJ2-3, with 16 bases fitting TRBD2. The CDR3 loop spans 18 amino acids. The germline V gene has CDR1 LGHDT and CDR2 YNNKEL (reference sequence). V lost 4 bases to trimming and J lost 3 bases; unmatched junction nucleotides: 7. CDR3 region: CASSPGLAGGPRTDTQYF. The CDR3 DNA sequence: TGTGCCAGCAGCCCGGGACTAGCGGGGGGGCCTAGGACAGATACGCAGTATTTT.

V gene TRBV20-1 combines with J gene TRBJ2-1; 7 nucleotides agree with TRBD2. Germline assignment: CDR1 DFQATT and CDR2 SNEGSKA (reference sequence). Trimming at V came to 3 bases and at J to 6 bases, leaving 5 bases not matched to a gene. The CDR3 runs 13 residues. The CDR3: CSASWGRANEQFF. The CDR3 DNA sequence: TGCAGTGCTAGTTGGGGGAGGGCCAATGAGCAGTTCTTC.

With respect to this clone: Other DNA sequences in the same sample also yield this CDR3. The V and J genes are TRBV14 and TRBJ2-2; TRBD1 aligns across 7 bases. V shed 6 bases, J shed 5 bases, and the junction held 6 bases outside the gene matches. Germline assignment: CDR1 SGHDN and CDR2 FVKESK. The CDR3 totals 14 residues. The CDR3 nucleotides are TGTGCCAGCAGGCGACAGGGTAATACCGGGGAGCTGTTTTTT. This encodes CASRRQGNTGELFF.

This rearrangement joins TRBV7-2 to TRBJ2-3; 12 nucleotides agree with TRBD2. Germline loops: CDR1 SGHTA, CDR2 FQGNSA. Unmatched junction bases numbered 8, after V lost 2 bases and J lost 2 bases. This CDR3 region has 18 residues. CDR3 in DNA: TGTGCCAGCAGCTTATTAGGCCTAGCGGGAGGGTTCACAGATACGCAGTATTTT. It encodes CASSLLGLAGGFTDTQYF.

The chain couples TRBV28 to TRBJ1-1, with 7 bases matching TRBD1. Germline V gene sequence: CDR1 MDHEN, CDR2 SYDVKM. CDR3 size: 14 residues. With 3 bases clipped from V and 3 bases from J, the junction kept 4 bases outside the gene matches. The CDR3, as DNA: TGTGCCAGCAGTTTGCGGGACAGTTACACTGAAGCTTTCTTT. Translating it yields CASSLRDSYTEAFF.

The chain recombines TRBV18 with TRBJ1-6, with D perhaps matching TRBD1 (5 bases). CDR1 KGHSH and CDR2 LQKENI come from the germline V gene. CDR3 length: 17 residues. V lost 3 bases to trimming and J lost 0 bases, with 12 bases between them. The CDR3 nucleotides read TGTGCCAGCTCACCGGTGGGGGGGAGCTCCTATAATTCACCCCTCCACTTT. Translated: CASSPVGGSSYNSPLHF.

The chain combines TRBV11-3 with TRBJ2-1; TRBD2 aligns across 9 bases. Germline lookup yields CDR1 SGHNT and CDR2 YENEEA. The CDR3 spans 17 residues. The V and J ends lost 2 bases and 2 bases, in that order; junction bases with no gene match: 7. CDR3 sequence (DNA): TGTGCCAGCAGCTTATGGGGGCGGGAGGGTCCCTACAATGAGCAGTTCTTC. Its protein is CASSLWGREGPYNEQFF. The full variable domain, in which reference TRBV11-3 and TRBJ2-1 provide the parts outside the CDR3, is EAGVVQSPRYKIIEKKQPVAFWCNPISGHNTLYWYLQNLGQGPELLIRYENEEAVDDSQLPKDRFSAERLKGVDSTLKIQPAELGDSAVYLCASSLWGREGPYNEQFFGPGTRLTVL.

The chain has TRBV5-3 and TRBJ1-4; D possibly corresponds to TRBD1 (5 bases). TRBV5-3 is placed among ORFs of uncertain function. Trimming took off 4 bases at V and 10 bases at J, with 23 bases between the two ends. This CDR3 contains 16 residues. CDR3 bases: TGTGCCAGAAGCACATCCGGACGGCCTGAAAGGGGAAAACTGTTTTTT. Translated: CARSTSGRPERGKLFF.

The rearrangement uses TRBV5-1 and TRBJ1-2; 12 bases match TRBD1. With 4 bases clipped from V and 4 bases from J, the junction kept 8 bases outside the gene matches. The V gene's germline CDR1 is SGHRS and CDR2 YFSETQ. The CDR3 is 16 residues long. CDR3 DNA: TGCGCCAGCAGCGCGGGACAGGGGGCGCTTCCCTATGGCTACACCTTC. Protein: CASSAGQGALPYGYTF. Full variable domain (missing parts from reference TRBV5-1 and TRBJ1-2): KAGVTQTPRYLIKTRGQQVTLSCSPISGHRSVSWYQQTPGQGLQFLFEYFSETQRNKGNFPGRFSGRQFSNSRSEMNVSTLELGDSALYLCASSAGQGALPYGYTFGSGTRLTVV.

The chain carries TRBV3-1 (or the pseudogene TRBV3-2) and TRBJ2-5, with TRBD1 as a possible D gene (5 bases). In germline, CDR1 is LGHDT, CDR2 YNNKEL (reference sequence). Trimming left V 0 bases short and J 3 bases short, with 14 bases between. This CDR3 region has 16 residues. CDR3 in DNA: TGTGCCAGCAGCCAAGATTCAGGGCAGGCCGAAGAGACCCAGTACTTC. Protein sequence: CASSQDSGQAEETQYF.

The chain carries TRBV19 and TRBJ1-1; D is undetermined. Trimming took 1 base from V and 6 from J, leaving 9 bases between them. The germline V gene encodes CDR1 LNHDA and CDR2 SQIVND (reference sequence). CDR3 length: 13 residues. CDR3 sequence: CASSIVMRAEAFF. The CDR3 region has the DNA TGTGCCAGTAGTATAGTGATGAGAGCTGAAGCTTTCTTT.